The 16 T cell receptor beta chains given below trace back to one sample, sequenced in a study of T cell changes during pregnancy in multiple sclerosis (dated by TCRdb to about 2019). The library was produced with the immunoSEQ multiplex PCR assay. TCRdb retrieved this table from immuneACCESS and kept in-frame rearrangements only. Not all clones are present; in checked studies, unresolved V genes account for under half, and no reason is known for the remainder. The sample includes fewer than 45,000 clones, with 85% to 95% observed a single time. More than 0.6% of the sample goes to the ten largest clones. The sequenced sample was CD4+ T cells from peripheral blood mononuclear cells, obtained in the third trimester of pregnancy. The receptors shown here come from a female donor with multiple sclerosis, enrolled in a pregnancy study.

This clone occurred once. The chain combines TRBV5-1 with TRBJ2-3, with TRBD2 matching over 7 bases. V lost 5 bases to trimming and J lost 4 bases; unmatched junction nucleotides: 4. CDR1 and CDR2 from the germline V gene are SGHRS and YFSETQ. The CDR3 has 13 amino acids. CDR3 sequence: CASRSGDPDTQYF. CDR3 bases: TGCGCCAGCAGGAGCGGGGACCCAGATACGCAGTATTTT.

The chain links TRBV6-5 to TRBJ1-6, with a possible D match to TRBD1 (6 bases). Germline lookup yields CDR1 MNHEY and CDR2 SVGAGI. The V and J ends lost 2 bases and 9 bases respectively, with 14 bases between them. The CDR3 loop spans 15 amino acids. CDR3 residues: CASSYRQANSSPLHF. The CDR3 nucleotides read TGTGCCAGCAGTTACCGACAGGCCAATAGTTCACCCCTCCACTTT.

The genes are TRBV6-4 and TRBJ2-7; 9 positions agree with TRBD1. The V segment lost 3 bases and the J segment 4 bases; nucleotides outside the gene matches: 7. The CDR3 totals 15 residues. Germline V gene data show CDR1 as MRHNA and CDR2 as SNTAGT. CDR3 nucleotide sequence: TGTGCCAGCAGTGAGAGGGACAGGGTGTCGTACGAGCAGTACTTC. Its protein product is CASSERDRVSYEQYF.

This chain links TRBV6-5 with TRBJ2-7; D unclear. Trimming shortened V by 6 bases and J by 0 bases, and 12 bases separated the two germline ends. Germline CDR1 reads MNHEY; CDR2 reads SVGAGI. The CDR3 runs to 14 residues. CDR3 coding DNA: TGTGCCAGCAGGGCGACGGGTAGCTCCTACGAGCAGTACTTC. Its translation: CASRATGSSYEQYF.

This chain's CDR3 is CASSSMAGTGGDEQFF. The DNA for the CDR3 is TGCGCCAGCAGCTCCATGGCCGGGACAGGGGGTGATGAGCAGTTCTTC. The chain employs TRBV5-1 and TRBJ2-1, with 11 bases matching TRBD1. The germline V gene encodes CDR1 SGHRS and CDR2 YFSETQ. The junction had 10 bases not matched to a gene; V was cut back by 3 bases and J by 8 bases. This CDR3 is built from 16 residues.

V is TRBV2 and J is TRBJ1-5; D possibly corresponds to TRBD1 (5 bases). This CDR3 comprises 14 residues. Germline V gene data show CDR1 as SNHLY and CDR2 as FYNNEI. The V end lost 5 bases, the J end lost 0 bases, and 8 bases lay between the germline ends. The CDR3 DNA reads TGTGCCAGCAGTCAGGGTTATAGCAATCAGCCCCAGCATTTT. It codes for CASSQGYSNQPQHF.

This clone was seen only a few times. V and J are TRBV11-2 and TRBJ1-3; perhaps TRBD1 as D (5 bases). CDR3 length: 13 residues. Germline V CDR1 and CDR2: SGHAT, FQNNGV. The V and J ends lost 3 bases and 6 bases respectively, with 9 bases between them. The CDR3: CASSFLDINTIYF. For the CDR3, the DNA is TGTGCCAGCAGCTTCTTGGACATAAACACCATATATTTT. Looking up the rest from reference TRBV11-2 and TRBJ1-3 gives the full variable domain: EAGVAQSPRYKIIEKRQSVAFWCNPISGHATLYWYQQILGQGPKLLIQFQNNGVVDDSQLPKDRFSAERLKGVDSTLKIQPAKLEDSAVYLCASSFLDINTIYFGEGSWLTVV.

The chain has TRBV5-1 and TRBJ1-3; the D is unclear. CDR3 size: 14 residues. CDR1 is SGHRS, CDR2 YFSETQ, per germline. Trimming took off 0 bases at V and 4 bases at J, with 8 bases between the two ends. In nucleotides, the CDR3 is TGCGCCAGCAGCTTGGCGAGTTCCGGAAACACCATATATTTT. Translation: CASSLASSGNTIYF. The full variable domain, in which reference TRBV5-1 and TRBJ1-3 provide the parts outside the CDR3, is KAGVTQTPRYLIKTRGQQVTLSCSPISGHRSVSWYQQTPGQGLQFLFEYFSETQRNKGNFPGRFSGRQFSNSRSEMNVSTLELGDSALYLCASSLASSGNTIYFGEGSWLTVV.

The chain uses TRBV4-2 and TRBJ1-1; D is unclear. The length of the CDR3 is 15 residues. Between the trimmed V and J ends, which lost 1 base and 1 base, there was a span of 10 bases. The germline gives CDR1 LGHNA, CDR2 YNFKEQ. This CDR3 reads CASSQVDGRNTEAFF. DNA of the CDR3: TGTGCCAGCAGCCAAGTCGACGGGAGGAACACTGAAGCTTTCTTT.

In its sample, this clone was seen once. The chain links TRBV7-6 to TRBJ1-5; D not resolved. Trimming removed 7 bases from V and 0 bases from J, with 13 bases in between. Germline V gene data show CDR1 as SGHVS and CDR2 as FNYEAQ. The CDR3 extends over 15 amino acids. The CDR3 reads CASTKTSASNQPQHF. The CDR3 DNA reads TGTGCCAGCACCAAGACATCGGCTAGCAATCAGCCCCAGCATTTT.

The chain carries TRBV4-2 and TRBJ1-5; tentative D call: TRBD1 (5 bases). This CDR3 is built from 15 residues. Trimming cost V 0 bases and J 4 bases, with 10 bases left between them. Germline V lookup: CDR1 LGHNA, CDR2 YNFKEQ. The CDR3 protein is CASSQDDSFNQPQHF. The CDR3 region has the DNA TGTGCCAGCAGCCAAGACGACAGCTTTAATCAGCCCCAGCATTTT.

This clone was seen only once. This chain uses TRBV7-8 with TRBJ2-1; tentative D call: TRBD2 (6 bases). The CDR3 totals 16 residues. Germline V gives CDR1 SGHVS, CDR2 FQNEAQ. V was pared by 7 bases and J by 7 bases, with 23 bases between. In DNA form, the CDR3 reads TGTGCCAGCATCCCCCCTTTGGCGGGAAAAAGGAATGAGCAGTTCTTC. Its translation is CASIPPLAGKRNEQFF.

The chain uses TRBV4-1 and TRBJ1-2, with D unclear. V was shortened by 5 bases and J by 0 bases, with 13 bases between the two germline ends. The CDR3 has 15 amino acids. The V gene's germline CDR1 is MGHRA and CDR2 YSYEKL. The CDR3 sequence is CASSLEEGSNYGYTF. CDR3 DNA: TGCGCCAGCAGCTTAGAGGAGGGCTCTAACTATGGCTACACCTTC.

The rearrangement joins TRBV27 to TRBJ2-5; no definite D call. Germline V gives CDR1 MNHEY, CDR2 SMNVEV (reference sequence). The germline V and J ends were trimmed by 0 bases and 5 bases, with 13 bases remaining between them. The CDR3 sequence is 15 residues long. The CDR3 spells CASSLSYRALETQYF. The CDR3, as DNA: TGTGCCAGCAGTTTATCGTACCGAGCTCTGGAGACCCAGTACTTC.

This rearrangement joins TRBV10-3 to TRBJ1-1, with TRBD1 identical over 7 bases. Per the germline V gene, CDR1 is ENHRY and CDR2 is SYGVKD. This CDR3 has 14 residues. The trim removed 10 bases at V and 6 bases at J, leaving 14 bases unmatched. CDR3 DNA sequence: TGTGCCAGCAGGGGGTCAGGGCCCAAGCCTGAAGCTTTCTTT. This gives the protein CASRGSGPKPEAFF.

V is TRBV30 and J is TRBJ1-1, with D hard to call. The germline V gene encodes CDR1 GTSNPN and CDR2 SVGIG (reference sequence). Between the trimmed V and J ends, which lost 1 base and 4 bases, there was a span of 7 bases. The CDR3 extends over 12 amino acids. The CDR3 sequence is CAWSGVPTEAFF. CDR3 coding DNA: TGTGCCTGGAGTGGCGTGCCCACTGAAGCTTTCTTT.